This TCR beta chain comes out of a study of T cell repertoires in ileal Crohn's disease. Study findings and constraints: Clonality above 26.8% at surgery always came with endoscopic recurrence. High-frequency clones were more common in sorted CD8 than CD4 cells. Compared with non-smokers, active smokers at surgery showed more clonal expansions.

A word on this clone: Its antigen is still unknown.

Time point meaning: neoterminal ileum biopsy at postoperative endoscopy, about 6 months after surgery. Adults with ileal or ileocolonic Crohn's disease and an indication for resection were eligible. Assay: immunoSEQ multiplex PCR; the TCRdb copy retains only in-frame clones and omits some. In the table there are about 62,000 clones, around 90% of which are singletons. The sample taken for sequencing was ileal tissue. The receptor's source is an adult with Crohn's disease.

CDR3 loop: CASSLDGNNEKLFF. In DNA form, the CDR3 reads TGTGCCAGCAGCTTAGACGGGAATAATGAAAAACTGTTTTTT. V gene TRBV7-2 combines with J gene TRBJ1-4; D ambiguous. In germline, CDR1 is SGHTA, CDR2 FQGNSA. V dropped 1 base and J dropped 4 bases, with 7 bases sitting between them. This CDR3 spans 14 amino acids.